This T cell receptor beta chain was obtained from a study of blood T cell repertoires in COVID-19. In terms of age and location, participants ranged from about 18 to 95 years and lived in approximately 26 US areas. Cohort 3 recovery required two negative PCRs, clearance, or symptom resolution. Germline V gives CDR1 MGHRA, CDR2 YSYEKL. The length of the CDR3 is 17 residues. Unmatched junction bases numbered 3, after V lost 1 base and J lost 3 bases. Authors' analysis steps: Reference gene primer amplification gave nucleated cell count estimates. The data were produced by immunoSEQ multiplex PCR, yet TCRdb's version contains in-frame clones alone and is incomplete. D and trimming were read from the DNA, whereas the V and J calls and clone size are those reported in that table. The profile shows about 320,000 clones, 88% of them singletons.

The sample comprised PBMCs or T cells enriched from blood (not recorded which). This sequence originates from a man aged 25-40 years who had recovered from COVID-19. This rearrangement joins TRBV4-1 to TRBJ2-3, with 14 bases identical to TRBD2. The CDR3 coding sequence is TGCGCCAGCAGCCAAGTGACTAGCGGGGGGGTAACAGATACGCAGTATTTT. Translating gives CASSQVTSGGVTDTQYF.